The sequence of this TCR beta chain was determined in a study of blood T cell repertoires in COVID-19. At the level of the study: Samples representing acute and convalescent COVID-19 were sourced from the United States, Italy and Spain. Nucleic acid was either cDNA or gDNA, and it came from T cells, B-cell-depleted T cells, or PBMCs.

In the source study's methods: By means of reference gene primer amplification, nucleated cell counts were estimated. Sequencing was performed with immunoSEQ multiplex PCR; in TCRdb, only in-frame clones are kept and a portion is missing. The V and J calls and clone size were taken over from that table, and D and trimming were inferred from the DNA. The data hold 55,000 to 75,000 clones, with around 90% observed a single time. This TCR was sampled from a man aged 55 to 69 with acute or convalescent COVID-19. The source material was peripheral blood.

This chain's CDR3 is CASSTGLAHTYEQYF. DNA of the CDR3: TGTGCCAGTAGTACGGGACTAGCGCATACCTACGAGCAGTACTTC. The chain links TRBV19 to TRBJ2-7; 10 bases are shared with TRBD2. The germline V gene encodes CDR1 LNHDA and CDR2 SQIVND (reference sequence). The ends lost 4 bases at V and 2 bases at J; junction bases unmatched: 5. This CDR3 spans 15 amino acids.